A selection of T cell receptor beta chains follows, all from one sample in a study of kidney transplant recipient with SARS-CoV-2 infection. Via MiXCR, TCRdb re-called the reads, giving one row per CDR3 protein. The sample holds fewer than 250,000 distinct CDR3 sequences, under 30% seen once. The source was a blood sample, collected at baseline and on approximately day 120 from a kidney transplant recipient. The receptors derive from a male patient between 25 and 40 years old who had COVID-19 and was a kidney transplant recipient. Some of the T cells might come from the graft donor. Both conserved end residues are part of each CDR3. The D gene is left open where the match is weak. Only some rows state a clone size, as once, few, many or a class for expanded clones.

TRBV12-3/TRBV12-4,many,TRBJ2-3,TRBD1,TGTGCCAGCAGTCTGACAGGGGCCTTCACAGATACGCAGTATTTT,CASSLTGAFTDTQYF
TRBV20-1,few,TRBJ2-1,-,TGCAGTGCTAGCTGGTGGAGGTCCTACAATGAGCAGTTCTTC,CSASWWRSYNEQFF
TRBV15,many,TRBJ1-2,-,TGTGCCACCAGCAGGCACGAAAGGTGTGGAAAGACCTATGGCTACACCTTC,CATSRHERCGKTYGYTF
TRBV29-1,many,TRBJ2-2,TRBD1,TGCAGCGTTGGACAGGGATACACCGGGGAGCTGTTTTTT,CSVGQGYTGELFF
TRBV21-1,many,TRBJ1-5,-,TGTGCCAGCAGAACCTGGGACCTATTAGCCCAGCATTTT,CASRTWDLLAQHF
TRBV12-3/TRBV12-4,few,TRBJ1-5,TRBD1,TGTGCCAGCAGTTCCGAAACAGGGGGCTGGAATCAGCCCCAGCATTTT,CASSSETGGWNQPQHF
TRBV2,many,TRBJ2-7,TRBD1,TGTGCCAGCAGTGTGACAGGGGTCGAGCAGTACTTC,CASSVTGVEQYF
TRBV12-3/TRBV12-4,many,TRBJ1-2,-,TGTGCCAGCAGTCGATCTATCAGCTTCCGAAAGACCTATGGCTACACCTTC,CASSRSISFRKTYGYTF
TRBV16,many,TRBJ1-2,-,TGTGCCAGCAGCGCTCGGTGGGTCGTTAGAAAGACCTATGGCTACACCTTC,CASSARWVVRKTYGYTF
TRBV20-1,many,TRBJ1-2,-,TGCAGTGCTCATGTTAGGCTGTTTCGAAAGACCTATGGCTACACCTTC,CSAHVRLFRKTYGYTF
TRBV5-4,many,TRBJ1-2,-,TGTGCCAGCCTCCACAACGTACCAGGAAAGACCTATGGCTACACCTTC,CASLHNVPGKTYGYTF
TRBV15,few,TRBJ2-1,TRBD2,TGTGCCACCAGCAGAGCGGGAGGGCCTTACAATGAGCAGTTCTTC,CATSRAGGPYNEQFF
TRBV6-2/TRBV6-3,many,TRBJ1-2,-,TGTGCCAGCAGTACAGATGCCTGCATCGGAAAGACCTATGGCTACACCTTC,CASSTDACIGKTYGYTF
TRBV2,many,TRBJ2-7,-,TGTGCCAGCAGTGAGATCCTTATGAGCGAGCAGTACTTC,CASSEILMSEQYF
TRBV5-4,many,TRBJ2-2,TRBD2,TGTGCCAGCAGCCCTAGCGGGAGTGGGTGGGAGCTGTTTTTT,CASSPSGSGWELFF
TRBV3-2,many,TRBJ2-7,-,TGTGCCAGCAGCCAAGGCTCAGGGTCCTACGAGCAGTACTTC,CASSQGSGSYEQYF
TRBV19,many,TRBJ2-1,-,TGTGCCAGTAGTATAGATCTTGGGCGCGAGCAGTTCTTC,CASSIDLGREQFF
TRBV20-1,few,TRBJ1-5,-,TGCAGTGCACCGACGGGGGGCGTTTTCCAGCCCCAGCATTTT,CSAPTGGVFQPQHF
TRBV9,once,TRBJ2-1,-,TGTGCCAGCAGCGTAGAGTGGCTAGTCAATGAGCAGTTCTTC,CASSVEWLVNEQFF
TRBV15,-,TRBJ2-3,-,TGTGCCACCAGCAGAGATGGGACCATGTCTGATACGCAGTATTTT,CATSRDGTMSDTQYF
TRBV7-5,many,TRBJ1-2,-,-,CISVPEDTAEVGKTYGYTF
TRBV11-2,many,TRBJ2-7,TRBD2,TGTGCCAGCAGCCTGCTAGCGGGGGACCACTACGAGCAGTACTTC,CASSLLAGDHYEQYF
TRBV19,many,TRBJ2-7,-,TGTGCCAGTAGTATTTTTGACAACCCCCCCGGAGAGCAGTACTTC,CASSIFDNPPGEQYF
TRBV3-1,many,TRBJ1-2,TRBD1,TGTGCCAGCACCGGGACAGGGGATGGCTACACCTTC,CASTGTGDGYTF
TRBV5-6,many,TRBJ2-2,-,TGTGCCAGCAGCCGATCTCGGCTATCGAACACCGGGGAGCTGTTTTTT,CASSRSRLSNTGELFF
TRBV28,many,TRBJ2-7,TRBD2,TGTGCCAGCAGTGTGTCTAGCGGGAGCTCCTACGAGCAGTACTTC,CASSVSSGSSYEQYF
TRBV3-1,many,TRBJ1-2,-,TGTGCCAGCAGCACAAATTCCACCCTTCGAAAGACCTATGGCTACACCTTC,CASSTNSTLRKTYGYTF
TRBV19,many,TRBJ2-7,-,TGTGCCAGTAGTTTCTCCGGGACGGCGTCCGGTTACGAGCAGTACTTC,CASSFSGTASGYEQYF
TRBV6-5,many,TRBJ1-6,TRBD1,TGTGCCAGCAGTCAACGAGGGGGCACAGATAATTCACCCCTCCACTTT,CASSQRGGTDNSPLHF
TRBV6-1,many,TRBJ1-2,-,TGTGCCAGCAGTCGGAGGTTCTCTATGCGAAAGACCTATGGCTACACCTTC,CASSRRFSMRKTYGYTF
TRBV11-2,-,TRBJ1-1,-,TGTGCCAGCAGCTTAGTCCCCTTAGGGATCGGGATGAACACTGAAGCTTTCTTT,CASSLVPLGIGMNTEAFF
TRBV3-1,many,TRBJ2-7,-,TGTGCCAGCAGCCAAGATTGGGGCTCGCGGGGCGAGCAGTACTTC,CASSQDWGSRGEQYF
TRBV7-9,many,TRBJ1-1,-,TGTGCCAGCAGCCTTGAAAGGGACACTGAAGCTTTCTTT,CASSLERDTEAFF
TRBV12-3/TRBV12-4,many,TRBJ2-7,TRBD2,TGTGCCAGCAGTTCCTCCGGGACTAGCGCGTCCTACGAGCAGTACTTC,CASSSSGTSASYEQYF
TRBV6-2/TRBV6-3,many,TRBJ2-7,-,TGTGCCAGCAGTTACGGGCCGGGAGTGGTCTACGAGCAGTACTTC,CASSYGPGVVYEQYF
TRBV14,many,TRBJ1-2,-,TGTGCCAGCAGCCAAGCCGGGCAGCCCTATGGCTACACCTTC,CASSQAGQPYGYTF
TRBV7-8,many,TRBJ1-2,-,TGTGCCAGCAGCATGCATCGGTTTACCCGAAAGACCTATGGCTACACCTTC,CASSMHRFTRKTYGYTF
TRBV20-1,many,TRBJ1-6,TRBD1,TGCAGTGCAATTCCGTCAGGGGGTCGGGCCGGCGGTTCACCCCTCCACTTT,CSAIPSGGRAGGSPLHF
TRBV7-8,many,TRBJ2-7,-,TGTGCCAGCAGCCCCCGCGAGGGTTCCGAGCAGTACTTC,CASSPREGSEQYF
TRBV6-6,few,TRBJ2-5,-,TGTGCCAGCAGTTACGGGAAATGGGGGCGGGACGAGACCCAGTACTTC,CASSYGKWGRDETQYF
TRBV9,many,TRBJ2-2,-,TGTGCCAGCAGCGTAGCAGGTGGCGGGGAGCTGTTTTTT,CASSVAGGGELFF